The 21 T cell receptor beta chains in this list originate from one sample, sequenced in a study of identical twins. TCRdb re-called the 5' RACE reads through MiXCR, storing one row per CDR3 protein. The table has 450,000 to 500,000 distinct CDR3 sequences, approximately 14% seen once. This same sample was also part of a study on yellow fever vaccine responses in identical twins.

What was sequenced was CD4+ T cells sorted from blood. The source of these receptors is a woman aged 18-29 years in good health.

A few counts support this clonotype. V usage is TRBV12-3 or TRBV12-4 and J usage is TRBJ2-1; D remains unclear. CDR3 length: 13 residues. Trimming left V 3 bases short and J 0 bases short, with 3 bases between. For the CDR3, the DNA is TGTGCCAGCAGTTTCAACTCCTACAATGAGCAGTTCTTC. Its protein product is CASSFNSYNEQFF.

This rearrangement joins TRBV10-3 to TRBJ2-3; TRBD1 aligns across 9 bases. V shed 7 bases and J 2 bases; nucleotides not matched to a gene: 7. In germline, CDR1 is ENHRY, CDR2 SYGVKD. This CDR3 spans 15 amino acids. The CDR3 nucleotides are TGTGCCATCAAGACGGGACAGGGAAACACAGATACGCAGTATTTT. This codes for CAIKTGQGNTDTQYF.

This clonotype was counted a few times. The V call is TRBV5-1, the J call TRBJ2-1, with 11 bases lining up with TRBD2. The CDR3 runs 14 residues. V lost 5 bases and J lost 6; bases outside the gene matches: 4. Germline V gives CDR1 SGHRS, CDR2 YFSETQ. CDR3 amino acids: CASRIAGGRNEQFF. The DNA for the CDR3 is TGCGCCAGCAGGATAGCGGGGGGGCGCAATGAGCAGTTCTTC.

This clonotype came up a few times. The J gene is TRBJ2-7, the V gene TRBV20-1, with 7 bases aligning to TRBD2. With V trimmed by 3 bases and J by 0 bases, 11 bases remained unmatched. Germline CDR1 and CDR2: DFQATT and SNEGSKA (reference sequence). This CDR3 comprises 16 residues. The CDR3 nucleotides are TGCAGTGCTAGTTCGTTCTCGGGAGGTATCTCCTACGAGCAGTACTTC. As protein: CSASSFSGGISYEQYF.

This chain links TRBV4-1 with TRBJ1-1; TRBD1 matches 7 bases. Germline V lookup: CDR1 MGHRA, CDR2 YSYEKL. The CDR3 extends over 15 amino acids. The J segment lost 0 bases and the V segment lost 2 bases, leaving 3 bases of the junction unmatched. CDR3 nucleotide sequence: TGCGCCAGCAGCCAATCGGGACAGATGAACACTGAAGCTTTCTTT. This sequence encodes CASSQSGQMNTEAFF.

There are a few counts of this clonotype. The V gene is TRBV12-3 or TRBV12-4, the J gene TRBJ2-7, with D unresolved. The CDR3 spans 14 residues. Trimming took 6 bases from V and 0 from J, leaving 12 bases between them. CDR3 coding DNA: TGTGCCAGCAGACCACCTGGAGTCTCCTACGAGCAGTACTTC. Residues: CASRPPGVSYEQYF.

This clonotype was observed a few times. The rearrangement joins TRBV20-1 to TRBJ2-7; TRBD1 matches 10 bases. Trimming removed 5 bases from V and 6 bases from J; junction bases left unmatched: 10. This CDR3 is 14 amino acids long. CDR1 DFQATT and CDR2 SNEGSKA come from the germline V gene (reference sequence). CDR3 sequence reads: CSAPNDRGRREQYF. CDR3 nucleotides: TGCAGTGCTCCGAATGACAGGGGGCGTCGCGAGCAGTACTTC.

This clonotype appeared a few times. V is TRBV24-1 and J is TRBJ2-1; TRBD2 matches at 10 bases. This CDR3 has 15 amino acids. From germline, CDR1 is KGHDR and CDR2 SFDVKD. J lost 7 bases, V lost 7 bases, and 9 bases had no gene match. In DNA form, the CDR3 reads TGTGCCACCAGAAAGAGCGGGGGGGGTGGGAATGAGCAGTTCTTC. It translates to CATRKSGGGGNEQFF.

The chain employs TRBV20-1 and TRBJ2-7; 10 bases match TRBD2. CDR1 is DFQATT and CDR2 is SNEGSKA in the germline V gene (reference sequence). CDR3 length: 13 residues. V lost 3 bases and J lost 7; bases outside the gene matches: 6. The CDR3 sequence: CSASRSSGGEQYF. The CDR3 DNA reads as TGCAGTGCTAGTCGGTCTAGCGGGGGTGAGCAGTACTTC.

This clonotype was picked up a small number of times. The J gene is TRBJ1-2, the V gene TRBV14, with D perhaps TRBD1 (5 bases). V was cut by 0 bases and J by 7 bases, with 12 bases left in between. The CDR3 sequence is 14 residues long. Germline V gene data show CDR1 as SGHDN and CDR2 as FVKESK. The CDR3 reads CASSQEGDHAGYTF. CDR3 DNA: TGTGCCAGCAGCCAAGAGGGGGATCACGCTGGCTACACCTTC.

In its sample, this clonotype was seen a few times. This chain joins TRBV20-1 and TRBJ1-5, with a tentative D call TRBD1 (6 bases). CDR3 length: 14 amino acids. CDR1 and CDR2 from the germline V gene are DFQATT and SNEGSKA (reference sequence). V was pared by 2 bases and J by 1 base, with 9 bases between. The CDR3: CSARWGASNQPQHF. The DNA of the CDR3 is TGCAGTGCTAGATGGGGGGCGAGCAATCAGCCCCAGCATTTT.

This clonotype was seen at least ten times. V usage is TRBV15 and J usage is TRBJ2-1; weak D call: TRBD2 (6 bases). With 4 bases removed from V and 6 bases from J, the gap between germline ends came to 10 bases. CDR3 length: 13 amino acids. Germline values: CDR1 LNHNV, CDR2 YYDKDF (reference sequence). Here the CDR3 DNA reads TGTGCCACCAGCATAAGGCGGGGCAATGAGCAGTTCTTC. Its translation is CATSIRRGNEQFF.

Many counts were recorded for this clonotype. The chain couples TRBV28 to TRBJ1-2; D may be TRBD1 (6 bases). The CDR3 covers 15 residues. V lost 5 bases and J 2 bases, leaving 15 bases between the germline ends. Germline V gene sequence: CDR1 MDHEN, CDR2 SYDVKM. The CDR3 DNA is TGTGCCAGCAGTGAGACCAGGGGTCAGAACTATGGCTACACCTTC. It yields the protein CASSETRGQNYGYTF.

V gene TRBV14 combines with J gene TRBJ2-6; 7 positions match TRBD2. Germline V gene sequence: CDR1 SGHDN, CDR2 FVKESK. CDR3 size: 13 residues. With V trimmed by 3 bases and J by 13 bases, 6 bases remained unmatched. CDR3 coding DNA: TGTGCCAGCAGCCAGGCGCGCGGGGGTGTCCTGACTTTC. Residues: CASSQARGGVLTF.

The chain combines TRBV15 with TRBJ2-7; D gene ambiguous. Germline CDR1 reads LNHNV; CDR2 reads YYDKDF (reference sequence). CDR3 length equals 15 residues. Between the trimmed V and J ends, which lost 0 bases and 1 base, there was a span of 10 bases. Written as DNA, the CDR3 is TGTGCCACCAGCAGAGAGGCCGGGTCATCCTACGAGCAGTACTTC. Protein product: CATSREAGSSYEQYF. Supplemented by reference TRBV15 and TRBJ2-7, the full variable domain reads DAMVIQNPRYQVTQFGKPVTLSCSQTLNHNVMYWYQQKSSQAPKLLFHYYDKDFNNEADTPDNFQSRRPNTSFCFLDIRSPGLGDTAMYLCATSREAGSSYEQYFGPGTRLTVT.

This clonotype appeared many times. This chain links TRBV29-1 with TRBJ2-3; unclear D gene. The V gene lost 6 bases and the J gene lost 3 bases, with 10 bases spanning the gap. This CDR3 region has 12 residues. Per germline, CDR1 SQVTM and CDR2 ANQGSEA. The CDR3 nucleotides read TGCAGCGTAGAATTGGCGACAGATACGCAGTATTTT. Protein: CSVELATDTQYF.

This chain uses TRBV24-1 with TRBJ2-1; 9 nucleotides agree with TRBD1. CDR1 is KGHDR, CDR2 SFDVKD, per germline. This CDR3 spans 15 amino acids. V dropped 11 bases and J dropped 10; count of bases not matched to a gene: 17. In nucleotides, the CDR3 is TGTGCCATTCTTTATCCGGGACAGGGCCTTCGGGAGCAGTTCTTC. This translates into CAILYPGQGLREQFF.

This clonotype appeared a few times. The chain has TRBV14 and TRBJ2-7; D is perhaps TRBD1 or TRBD2 (5 bases each). The germline V and J ends were trimmed by 1 base and 0 bases, with 13 bases remaining between them. The CDR3 loop spans 16 amino acids. Germline CDR1 and CDR2: SGHDN and FVKESK. The CDR3 coding sequence is TGTGCCAGCAGCCAAGGAGGGACGGTGAGCTCCTACGAGCAGTACTTC. It translates to CASSQGGTVSSYEQYF.

J is TRBJ1-5 and V is TRBV20-1, with 11 bases aligning to TRBD1. The V segment lost 6 bases and the J segment 8 bases; nucleotides outside the gene matches: 9. Germline CDR1 DFQATT, CDR2 SNEGSKA (reference sequence). The CDR3 runs to 14 residues. CDR3 in amino acids: CSAQDRGPREPQHF. CDR3 coding DNA: TGCAGTGCACAGGACAGGGGGCCGCGGGAGCCCCAGCATTTT.

The V gene is TRBV11-2, the J gene TRBJ2-3, with D tentatively TRBD1 or TRBD2 (5 bases each). V dropped 0 bases and J dropped 4 bases, with 14 bases sitting between them. The CDR3 is made up of 16 amino acids. CDR1 and CDR2 (germline): SGHAT, FQNNGV. CDR3 sequence: CASSLDHGIGADTQYF. In DNA, the CDR3 is TGTGCCAGCAGCTTAGATCACGGGATAGGGGCAGATACGCAGTATTTT.

V is TRBV7-2 and J is TRBJ2-7, with 12 bases that match TRBD2. The CDR3 is 16 amino acids. CDR1 is SGHTA, CDR2 FQGNSA, per germline. The J segment lost 4 bases and the V segment lost 4 bases, leaving 8 bases of the junction unmatched. For the CDR3, the DNA is TGTGCCAGCAGCTCCGTGACTAGCGGGGGAGGATACGAGCAGTACTTC. This encodes CASSSVTSGGGYEQYF.